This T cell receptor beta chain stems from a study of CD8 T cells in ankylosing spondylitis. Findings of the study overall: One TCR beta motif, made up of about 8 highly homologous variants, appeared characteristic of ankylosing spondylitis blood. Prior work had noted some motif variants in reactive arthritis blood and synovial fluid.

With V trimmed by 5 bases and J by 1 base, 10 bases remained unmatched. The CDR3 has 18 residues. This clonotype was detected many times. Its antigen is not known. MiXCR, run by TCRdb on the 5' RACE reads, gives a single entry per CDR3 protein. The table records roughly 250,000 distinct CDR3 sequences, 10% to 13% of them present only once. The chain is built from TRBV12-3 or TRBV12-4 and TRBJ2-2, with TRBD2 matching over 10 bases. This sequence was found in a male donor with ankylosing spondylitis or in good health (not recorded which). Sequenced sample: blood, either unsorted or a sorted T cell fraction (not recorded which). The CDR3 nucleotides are TGTGCCAGCAGTAACCATGCCCAGCGGGGGGGGAACACCGGGGAGCTGTTTTTT. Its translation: CASSNHAQRGGNTGELFF.